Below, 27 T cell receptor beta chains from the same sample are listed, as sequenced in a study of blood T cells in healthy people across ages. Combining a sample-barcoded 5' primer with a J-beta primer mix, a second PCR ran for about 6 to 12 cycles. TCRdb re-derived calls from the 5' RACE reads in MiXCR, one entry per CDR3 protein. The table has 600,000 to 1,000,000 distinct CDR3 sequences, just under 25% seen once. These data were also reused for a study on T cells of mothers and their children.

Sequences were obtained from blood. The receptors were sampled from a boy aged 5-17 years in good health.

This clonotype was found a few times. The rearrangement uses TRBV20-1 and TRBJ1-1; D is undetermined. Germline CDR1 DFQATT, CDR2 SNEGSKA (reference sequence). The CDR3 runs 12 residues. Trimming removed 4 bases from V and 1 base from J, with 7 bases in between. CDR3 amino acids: CSATSGNTEAFF. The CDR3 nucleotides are TGCAGTGCTACCTCAGGGAACACTGAAGCTTTCTTT.

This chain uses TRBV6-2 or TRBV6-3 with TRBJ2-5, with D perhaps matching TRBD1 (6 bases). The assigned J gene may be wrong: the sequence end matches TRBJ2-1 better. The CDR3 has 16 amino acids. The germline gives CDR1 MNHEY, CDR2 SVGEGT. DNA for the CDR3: TGTGCCAGCAGTTACGTACCAGGGGCCTCCATTCCTGTGCAGTTCTTC. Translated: CASSYVPGASIPVQFF.

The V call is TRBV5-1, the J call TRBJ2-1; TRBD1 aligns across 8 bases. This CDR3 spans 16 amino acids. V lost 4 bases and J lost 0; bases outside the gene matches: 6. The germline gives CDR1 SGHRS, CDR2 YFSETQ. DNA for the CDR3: TGCGCCAGCAGCAGAAGACAGGGGAGCTCCTACAATGAGCAGTTCTTC. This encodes CASSRRQGSSYNEQFF.

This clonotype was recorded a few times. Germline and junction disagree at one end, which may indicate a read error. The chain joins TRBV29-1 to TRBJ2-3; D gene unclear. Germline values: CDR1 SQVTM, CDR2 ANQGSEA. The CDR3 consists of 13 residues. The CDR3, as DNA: TGCAGCGTTGAAAAGGGTAGCACAGATGCGCAGTATTTT. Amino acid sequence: CSVEKGSTDAQYF.

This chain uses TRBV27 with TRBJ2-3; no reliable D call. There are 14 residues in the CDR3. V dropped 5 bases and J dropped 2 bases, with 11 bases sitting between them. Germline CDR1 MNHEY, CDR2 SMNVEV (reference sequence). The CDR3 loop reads CASSPYTDTDTQYF. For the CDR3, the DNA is TGTGCCAGCAGTCCATATACAGACACAGATACGCAGTATTTT.

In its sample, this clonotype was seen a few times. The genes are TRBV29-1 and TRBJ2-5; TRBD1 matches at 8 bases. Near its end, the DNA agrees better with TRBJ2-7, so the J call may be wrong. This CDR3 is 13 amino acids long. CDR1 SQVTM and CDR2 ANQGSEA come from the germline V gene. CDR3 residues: CSVGPRQGHEQYF. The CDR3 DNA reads TGCAGCGTTGGGCCCCGACAGGGGCACGAGCAGTACTTC.

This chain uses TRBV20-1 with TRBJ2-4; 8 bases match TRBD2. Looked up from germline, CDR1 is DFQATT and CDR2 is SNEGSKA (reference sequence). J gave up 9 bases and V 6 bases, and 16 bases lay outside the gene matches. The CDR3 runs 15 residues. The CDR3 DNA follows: TGCAGTGCCTGGTCCCCCCTCGGGGGGGGGAGCATTCAGTACTTC. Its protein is CSAWSPLGGGSIQYF.

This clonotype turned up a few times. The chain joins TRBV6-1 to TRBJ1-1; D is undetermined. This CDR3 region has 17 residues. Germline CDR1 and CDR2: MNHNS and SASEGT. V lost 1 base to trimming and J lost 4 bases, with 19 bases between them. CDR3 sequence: CASSEGARWGSVTEAFF. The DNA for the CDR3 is TGTGCCAGCAGTGAAGGTGCCAGGTGGGGATCGGTCACTGAAGCTTTCTTT.

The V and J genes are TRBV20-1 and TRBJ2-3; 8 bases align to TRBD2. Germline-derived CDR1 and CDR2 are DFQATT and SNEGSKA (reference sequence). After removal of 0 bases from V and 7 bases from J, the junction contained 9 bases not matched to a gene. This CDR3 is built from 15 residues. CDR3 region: CSARDRLAGVNTQYF. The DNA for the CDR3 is TGCAGTGCTAGAGATCGGCTAGCGGGCGTGAATACGCAGTATTTT.

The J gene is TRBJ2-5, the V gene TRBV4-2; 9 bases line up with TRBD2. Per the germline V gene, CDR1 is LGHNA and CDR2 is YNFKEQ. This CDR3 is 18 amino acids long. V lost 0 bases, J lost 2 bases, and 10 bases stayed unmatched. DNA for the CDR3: TGTGCCAGCAGCCAAGATCTATCCAGCGGGGGGCCTCAAGAGACCCAGTACTTC. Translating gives CASSQDLSSGGPQETQYF.

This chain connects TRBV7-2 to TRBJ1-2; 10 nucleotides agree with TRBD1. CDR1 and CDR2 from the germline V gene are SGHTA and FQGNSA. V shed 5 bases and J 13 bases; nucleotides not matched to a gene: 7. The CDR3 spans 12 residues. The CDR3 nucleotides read TGTGCCAGCAGCGAGAGACAGGGGGCGACCACCTTC. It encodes CASSERQGATTF.

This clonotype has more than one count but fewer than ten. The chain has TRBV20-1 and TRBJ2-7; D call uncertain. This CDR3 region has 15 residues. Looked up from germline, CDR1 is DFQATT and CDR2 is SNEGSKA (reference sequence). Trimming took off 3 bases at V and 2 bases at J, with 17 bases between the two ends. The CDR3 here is CSARAPMTRAYEQYF. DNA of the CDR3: TGCAGTGCTAGGGCCCCGATGACACGGGCCTACGAGCAGTACTTC.

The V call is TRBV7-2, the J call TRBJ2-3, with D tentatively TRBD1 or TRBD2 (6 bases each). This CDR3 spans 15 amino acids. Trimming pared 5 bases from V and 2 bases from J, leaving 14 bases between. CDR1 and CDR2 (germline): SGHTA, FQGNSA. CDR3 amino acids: CASSPRGEYTDTQYF. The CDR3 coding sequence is TGTGCCAGCAGCCCAAGGGGGGAATACACAGATACGCAGTATTTT.

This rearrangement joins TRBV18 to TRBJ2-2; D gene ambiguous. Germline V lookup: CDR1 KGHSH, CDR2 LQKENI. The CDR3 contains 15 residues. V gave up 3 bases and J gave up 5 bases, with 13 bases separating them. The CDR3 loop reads CASSPPDRTTGELFF. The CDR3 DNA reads TGTGCCAGCTCACCCCCGGACCGAACAACCGGGGAGCTGTTTTTT.

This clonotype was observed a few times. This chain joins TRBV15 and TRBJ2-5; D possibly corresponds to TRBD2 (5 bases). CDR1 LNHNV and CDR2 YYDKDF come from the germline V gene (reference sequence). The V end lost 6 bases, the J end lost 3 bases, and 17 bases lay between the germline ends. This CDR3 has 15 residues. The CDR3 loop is CATSDNRRFEETQYF. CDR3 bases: TGTGCCACCAGTGACAATAGGAGGTTTGAAGAGACCCAGTACTTC.

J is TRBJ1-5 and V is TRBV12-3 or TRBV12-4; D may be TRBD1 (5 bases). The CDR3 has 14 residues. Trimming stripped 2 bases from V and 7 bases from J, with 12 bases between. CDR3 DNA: TGTGCCAGCAGTTTATTGGGGACCGAACAGCCCCAGCATTTT. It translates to CASSLLGTEQPQHF.

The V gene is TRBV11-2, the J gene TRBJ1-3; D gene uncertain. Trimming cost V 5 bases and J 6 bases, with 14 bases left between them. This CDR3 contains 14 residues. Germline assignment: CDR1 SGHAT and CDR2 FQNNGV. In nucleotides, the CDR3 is TGTGCCAGCAGCGTACCTATCGGCCCAAACACCATATATTTT. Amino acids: CASSVPIGPNTIYF. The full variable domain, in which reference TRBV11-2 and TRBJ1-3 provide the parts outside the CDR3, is EAGVAQSPRYKIIEKRQSVAFWCNPISGHATLYWYQQILGQGPKLLIQFQNNGVVDDSQLPKDRFSAERLKGVDSTLKIQPAKLEDSAVYLCASSVPIGPNTIYFGEGSWLTVV.

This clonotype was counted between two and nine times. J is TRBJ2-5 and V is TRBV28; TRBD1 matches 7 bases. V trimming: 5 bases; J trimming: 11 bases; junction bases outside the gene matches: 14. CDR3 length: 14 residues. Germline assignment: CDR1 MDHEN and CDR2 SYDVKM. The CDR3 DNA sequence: TGTGCCAGCAGTCCTAAACAGGGGTTGAGGGAGCAGTACTTC. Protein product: CASSPKQGLREQYF.

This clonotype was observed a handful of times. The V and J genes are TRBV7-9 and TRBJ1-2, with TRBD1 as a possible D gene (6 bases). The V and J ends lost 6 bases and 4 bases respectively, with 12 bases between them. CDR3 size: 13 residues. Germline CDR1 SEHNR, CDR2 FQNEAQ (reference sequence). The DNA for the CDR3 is TGTGCCAGCAGTTCAGGGGAAAGCTATGGCTACACCTTC. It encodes CASSSGESYGYTF.

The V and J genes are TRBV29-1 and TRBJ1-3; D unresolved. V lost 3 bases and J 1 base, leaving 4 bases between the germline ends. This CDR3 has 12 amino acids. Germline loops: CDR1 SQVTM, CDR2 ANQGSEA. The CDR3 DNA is TGCAGCGTTGAGTTTTCTGGAAACACCATATATTTT. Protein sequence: CSVEFSGNTIYF.

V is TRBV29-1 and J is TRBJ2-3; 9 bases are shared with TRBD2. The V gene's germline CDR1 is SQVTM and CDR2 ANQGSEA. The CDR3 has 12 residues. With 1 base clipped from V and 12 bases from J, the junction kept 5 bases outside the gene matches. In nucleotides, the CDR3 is TGCAGCGTTGAAGGGCTAGCGGGGAGTCAGTATTTT. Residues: CSVEGLAGSQYF.

CDR3 region: CSVQRVQETQYF. CDR3 coding DNA: TGCAGCGTTCAACGGGTACAAGAGACCCAGTACTTC. The chain combines TRBV29-1 with TRBJ2-5; D gene unclear. Germline CDR1 and CDR2: SQVTM and ANQGSEA. Between the trimmed V and J ends, which lost 5 bases and 2 bases, there was a span of 9 bases. The CDR3 consists of 12 residues.

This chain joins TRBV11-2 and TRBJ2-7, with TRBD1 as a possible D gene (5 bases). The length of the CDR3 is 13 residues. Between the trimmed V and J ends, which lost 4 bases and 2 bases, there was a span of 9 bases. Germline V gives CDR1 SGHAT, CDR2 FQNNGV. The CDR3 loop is CASSSTETYEQYF. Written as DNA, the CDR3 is TGTGCCAGCAGCTCGACAGAGACCTACGAGCAGTACTTC.

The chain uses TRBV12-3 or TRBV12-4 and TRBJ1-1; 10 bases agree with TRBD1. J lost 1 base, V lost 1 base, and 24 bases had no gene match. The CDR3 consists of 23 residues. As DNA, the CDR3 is TGTGCCAGCAGTTTAGATTTGGCGGGACAGGGGAGACGGCAGACCACTTGGAACACTGAAGCTTTCTTT. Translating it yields CASSLDLAGQGRRQTTWNTEAFF.

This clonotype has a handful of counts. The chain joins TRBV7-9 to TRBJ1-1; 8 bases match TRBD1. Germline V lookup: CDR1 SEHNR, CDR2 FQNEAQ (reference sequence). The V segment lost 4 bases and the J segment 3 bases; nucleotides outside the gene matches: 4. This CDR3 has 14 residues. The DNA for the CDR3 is TGTGCCAGCAGCTCACGGGACAGGTACACTGAAGCTTTCTTT. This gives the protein CASSSRDRYTEAFF.

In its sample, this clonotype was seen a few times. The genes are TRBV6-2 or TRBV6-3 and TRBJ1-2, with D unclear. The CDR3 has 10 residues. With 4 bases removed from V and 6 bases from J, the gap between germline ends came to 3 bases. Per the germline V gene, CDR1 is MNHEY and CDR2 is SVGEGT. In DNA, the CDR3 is TGTGCCAGCAGTTCGGATGGCTACACCTTC. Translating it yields CASSSDGYTF.

CDR3: CASSQEWARRSYGYTF. CDR3 bases: TGTGCCAGCAGCCAAGAGTGGGCCCGAAGGAGCTATGGCTACACCTTC. The chain has TRBV6-6 and TRBJ1-2, with D hard to call. The germline gives CDR1 MNHNY, CDR2 SVGAGI (reference sequence). The CDR3 is 16 residues long. The V end lost 6 bases, the J end lost 4 bases, and 21 bases lay between the germline ends.